The table lists the clone carrying this T cell receptor (beta chain) with many counts. The sample comes from a study of T cells in Graves' hyperthyroidism and ophthalmopathy. The CDR3 regions of TCR beta were amplified from RNA transcripts. Initially, a first-round RT-PCR of the TCR CDR3 employed the HTBI primer set. TCRdb recomputed calls from the multiplex PCR reads with MiXCR, one row per CDR3 protein. This table has about 600,000 distinct CDR3 sequences, 12% to 15% appearing once. The cohort's ophthalmopathy patients, a group with duration under 3 months, had a Clinical Activity Score of at least 3 and a NOSPECS grade of at least 4. Uncontrolled infection, other autoimmune disease, pregnancy or lactation led to exclusion. Used for diagnoses were clinical symptoms, serum thyroxine and TRAb, thyroid ultrasound and orbital computed tomography. PBMCs were derived from around 10 ml fresh peripheral blood.

The sequenced sample consisted of blood. This receptor was taken from a woman under 30 with Graves' ophthalmopathy.

Here the CDR3 DNA reads TGTGCCAGCAGTAAGCTTGGGCAGGGGGCGAACACTGAAGCTTTCTTT. Translation gives CASSKLGQGANTEAFF. The rearrangement links TRBV28 to TRBJ1-1; the match to TRBD1 covers 8 bases. Unmatched junction bases numbered 9, after V lost 5 bases and J lost 1 base. Per germline, CDR1 MDHEN and CDR2 SYDVKM. The CDR3 has 16 amino acids.